This record concerns one T cell receptor beta chain sequence. Profiled with immunoSEQ multiplex PCR; TCRdb holds only in-frame clones, not every one. The repertoire holds about 71,000 clones, with approximately 88% as singletons. The data stem from a study of technical replicates of blood from a few donors. Germline V gene sequence: CDR1 SEHNR, CDR2 FQNEAQ (reference sequence). This CDR3 has 14 residues. V lost 5 bases to trimming and J lost 2 bases, with 12 bases between them. This chain joins TRBV7-9 and TRBJ1-2; D is uncertain. The sequenced material came from PBMCs. This TCR came from a human donor in good health. Some clones in this sample may be carry-over from other donors' samples. CDR3 amino acids: CASSEAAANYGYTF. For the CDR3, the DNA is TGTGCCAGCAGCGAAGCGGCAGCCAACTATGGCTACACCTTC.